This paragraph reports one T cell receptor (beta chain). Its antigen is currently not known. Base qualities are not provided; no much larger clone lies one nucleotide away. This record belongs to a study of blood T cell repertoires in COVID-19 (dated by TCRdb to 2020 to 2021). About the full investigation: The collaborator samples originated in the United States, Italy and Spain and spanned the acute and convalescent phases of COVID-19. Samples came from the ongoing ImmuneRACE study (first 160 participants) plus 1,254 subjects from 6 global collaborators. Sample metadata almost always included a de-identified subject ID, COVID-19 status, age in years and sex. The material from the prospective study consisted of cDNA or gDNA derived from T cells, B-cell-depleted T cells, or PBMCs. The repertoires were released in a freely available public database meant as a resource for research on the immune response to SARS-CoV-2. HLA class I and class II types, where available, came from metadata supplied by the sample provider rather than from assay-based typing. The dataset comprised deeply sampled blood TCRbeta repertoires from subjects exposed to, actively infected with, or recovered from COVID-19. The paper's findings and limits, for the study overall: The amount of clinical and demographic metadata varied by source and participant and was provided uncurated.

TCRbeta CDR3 regions were amplified from genomic DNA by means of the immunoSEQ Assay, a bias-controlled multiplex PCR. On the study's bioinformatics: The number of nucleated cells in each sample was estimated by amplification of reference gene primers within the assay. To quantify the absolute abundance of each unique TCRbeta CDR3 rearrangement, sequence reads were collapsed and filtered. Productive Simpson clonality was computed per sample as the square root of Simpson's diversity index over productive rearrangements. TCRdb provides this immuneACCESS table in a form limited to in-frame rearrangements. Some clones are lacking; in checked studies, under half of them reflect an unresolved V gene, and why the rest are absent is not known. The V and J calls and clone size were taken over from that table, and D and trimming were inferred from the DNA. The sample profile shows roughly 100,000 clones; 65% to 90% of them were found once. About 40% of the sample is in the top ten clones.

From the germline V gene, CDR1 is SGHAT and CDR2 is FQNNGV. Taken from cysteine to phenylalanine, the CDR3 has 15 residues. The read is trimmed to its CDR3 DNA, 45 bases read in frame from base 1. Between the V and J ends, shortened by 1 base and 1 base respectively, the junction contains 11 bases. Each collaborating institution followed its own protocols to collect whole blood in K2EDTA tubes. For TCRbeta analysis, collaborator samples were shipped as frozen whole blood, as isolated PBMCs, or as DNA extracted from either sample type. Sequenced: peripheral blood. Recombination joined TRBV11-2 with TRBJ2-7; the D gene is possibly TRBD1, with 5 bases matching. The TCR sequence derives from a man older than 75 with acute or convalescent COVID-19. Here is the DNA: TGTGCCAGCAGCTTAGCGCCCAGGGTTTCCTACGAGCAGTACTTC. Its protein product is CASSLAPRVSYEQYF.